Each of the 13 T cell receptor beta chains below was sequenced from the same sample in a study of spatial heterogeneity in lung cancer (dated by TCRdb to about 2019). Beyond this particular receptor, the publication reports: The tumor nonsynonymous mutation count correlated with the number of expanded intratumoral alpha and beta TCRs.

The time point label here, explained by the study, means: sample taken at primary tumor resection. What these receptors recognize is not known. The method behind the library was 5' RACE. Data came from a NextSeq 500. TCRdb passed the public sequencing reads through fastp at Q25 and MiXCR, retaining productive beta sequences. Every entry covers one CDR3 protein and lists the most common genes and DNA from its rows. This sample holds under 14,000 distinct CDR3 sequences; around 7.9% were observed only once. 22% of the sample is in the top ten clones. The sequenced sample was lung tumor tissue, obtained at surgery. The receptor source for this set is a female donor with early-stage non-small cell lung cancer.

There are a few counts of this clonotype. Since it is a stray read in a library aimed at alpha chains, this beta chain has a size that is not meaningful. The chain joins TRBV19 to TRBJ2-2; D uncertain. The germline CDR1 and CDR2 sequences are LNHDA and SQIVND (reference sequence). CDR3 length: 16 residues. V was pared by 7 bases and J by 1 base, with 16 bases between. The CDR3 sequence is CASTQTGYRNTGELFF. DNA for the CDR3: TGTGCCAGTACCCAGACGGGCTACAGGAACACCGGGGAGCTGTTTTTT.

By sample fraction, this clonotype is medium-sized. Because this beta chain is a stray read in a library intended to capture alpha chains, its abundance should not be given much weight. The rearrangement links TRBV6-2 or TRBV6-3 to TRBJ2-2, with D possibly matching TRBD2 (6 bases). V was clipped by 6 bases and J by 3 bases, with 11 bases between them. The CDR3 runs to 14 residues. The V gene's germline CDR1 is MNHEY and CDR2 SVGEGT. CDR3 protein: CASRGPGDTGELFF. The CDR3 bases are TGTGCCAGCAGGGGGCCGGGGGACACCGGGGAGCTGTTTTTT.

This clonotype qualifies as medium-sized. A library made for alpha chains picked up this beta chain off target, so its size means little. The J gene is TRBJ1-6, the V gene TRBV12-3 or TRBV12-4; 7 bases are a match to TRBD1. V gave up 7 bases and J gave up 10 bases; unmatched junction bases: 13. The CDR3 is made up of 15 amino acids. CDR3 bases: TGTGCCAGCACTACGGGACAGCTTGGTGGCTCACCCCTCCACTTT. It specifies CASTTGQLGGSPLHF.

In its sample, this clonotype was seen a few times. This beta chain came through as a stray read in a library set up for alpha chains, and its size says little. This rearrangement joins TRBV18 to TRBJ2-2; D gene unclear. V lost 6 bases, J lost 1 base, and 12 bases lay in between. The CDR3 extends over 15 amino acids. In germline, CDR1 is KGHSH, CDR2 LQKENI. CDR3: CASSALDMNTGELFF. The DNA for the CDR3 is TGTGCCAGCTCCGCCTTAGATATGAACACCGGGGAGCTGTTTTTT. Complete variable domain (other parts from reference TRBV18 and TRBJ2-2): NAGVMQNPRHLVRRRGQEARLRCSPMKGHSHVYWYRQLPEEGLKFMVYLQKENIIDESGMPKERFSAEFPKEGPSILRIQQVVRGDSAAYFCASSALDMNTGELFFGEGSRLTVL.

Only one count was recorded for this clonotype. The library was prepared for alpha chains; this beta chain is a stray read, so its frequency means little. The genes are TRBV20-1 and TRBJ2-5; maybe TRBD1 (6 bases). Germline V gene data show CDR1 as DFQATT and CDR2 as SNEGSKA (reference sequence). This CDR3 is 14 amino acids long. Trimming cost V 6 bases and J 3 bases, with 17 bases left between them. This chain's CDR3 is CSALGARTKETQYF. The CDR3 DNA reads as TGCAGTGCGCTGGGGGCCAGAACGAAAGAGACCCAGTACTTC.

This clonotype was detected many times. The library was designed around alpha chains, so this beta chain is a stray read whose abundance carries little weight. The CDR3 reads CASSTLRGFSAGYTF. CDR3 sequence (DNA): TGTGCCAGCAGCACCTTAAGGGGGTTCTCGGCTGGCTACACCTTC. The chain recombines TRBV9 with TRBJ1-2; D may be TRBD1 (6 bases). This CDR3 has 15 residues. V lost 4 bases to trimming and J lost 7 bases, with 20 bases between them. CDR1 SGDLS and CDR2 YYNGEE come from the germline V gene.

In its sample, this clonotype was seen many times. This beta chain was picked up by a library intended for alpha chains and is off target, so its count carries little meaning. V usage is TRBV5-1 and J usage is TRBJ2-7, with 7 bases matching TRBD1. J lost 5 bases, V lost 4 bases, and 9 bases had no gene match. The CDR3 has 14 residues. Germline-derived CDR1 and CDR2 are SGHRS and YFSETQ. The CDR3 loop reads CASSLRQGTDEQYF. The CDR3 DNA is TGCGCCAGCAGCCTACGACAGGGAACGGACGAGCAGTACTTC. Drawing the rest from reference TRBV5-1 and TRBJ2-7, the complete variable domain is KAGVTQTPRYLIKTRGQQVTLSCSPISGHRSVSWYQQTPGQGLQFLFEYFSETQRNKGNFPGRFSGRQFSNSRSEMNVSTLELGDSALYLCASSLRQGTDEQYFGPGTRLTVT.

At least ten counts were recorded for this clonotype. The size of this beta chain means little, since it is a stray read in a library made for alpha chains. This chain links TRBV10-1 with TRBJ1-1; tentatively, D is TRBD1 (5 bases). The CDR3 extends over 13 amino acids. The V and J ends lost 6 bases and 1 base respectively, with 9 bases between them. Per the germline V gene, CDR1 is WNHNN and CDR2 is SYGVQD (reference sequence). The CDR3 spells CASSRGQNTEAFF. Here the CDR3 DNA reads TGCGCCAGCAGCCGCGGACAGAACACTGAAGCTTTCTTT.

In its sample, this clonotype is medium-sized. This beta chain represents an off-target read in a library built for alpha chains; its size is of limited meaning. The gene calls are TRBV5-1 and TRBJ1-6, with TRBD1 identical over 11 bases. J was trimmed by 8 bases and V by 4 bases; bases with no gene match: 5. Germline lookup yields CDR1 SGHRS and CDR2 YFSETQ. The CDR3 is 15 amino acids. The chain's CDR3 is CASSAGQGADSPLHF. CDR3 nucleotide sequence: TGCGCCAGCAGCGCAGGACAGGGGGCGGATTCACCCCTCCACTTT. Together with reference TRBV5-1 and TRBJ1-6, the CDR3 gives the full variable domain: KAGVTQTPRYLIKTRGQQVTLSCSPISGHRSVSWYQQTPGQGLQFLFEYFSETQRNKGNFPGRFSGRQFSNSRSEMNVSTLELGDSALYLCASSAGQGADSPLHFGNGTRLTVT.

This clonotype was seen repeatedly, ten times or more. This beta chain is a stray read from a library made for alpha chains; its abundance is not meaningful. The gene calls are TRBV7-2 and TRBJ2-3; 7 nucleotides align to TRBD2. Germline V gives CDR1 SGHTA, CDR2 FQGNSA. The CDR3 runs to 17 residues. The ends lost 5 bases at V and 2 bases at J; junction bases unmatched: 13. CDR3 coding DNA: TGTGCCAGCAGCAGACTAGCACTAGGCCTCTCCACAGATACGCAGTATTTT. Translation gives CASSRLALGLSTDTQYF.

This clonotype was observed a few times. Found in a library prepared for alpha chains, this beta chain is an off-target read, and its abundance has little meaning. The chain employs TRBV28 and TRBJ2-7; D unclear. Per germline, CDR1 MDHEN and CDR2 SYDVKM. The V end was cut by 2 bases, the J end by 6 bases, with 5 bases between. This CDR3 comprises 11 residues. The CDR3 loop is CASSLESEQYF. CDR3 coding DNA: TGTGCCAGCAGTTTAGAAAGCGAGCAGTACTTC.

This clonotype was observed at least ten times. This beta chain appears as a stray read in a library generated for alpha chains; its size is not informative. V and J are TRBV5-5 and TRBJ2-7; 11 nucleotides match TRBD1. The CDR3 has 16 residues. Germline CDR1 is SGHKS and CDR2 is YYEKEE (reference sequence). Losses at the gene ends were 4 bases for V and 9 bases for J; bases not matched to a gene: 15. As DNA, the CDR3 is TGTGCCAGCAGCCTTGGAGGACAGGGGGCCCTCCTTGGGCAGTACTTC. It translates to CASSLGGQGALLGQYF.

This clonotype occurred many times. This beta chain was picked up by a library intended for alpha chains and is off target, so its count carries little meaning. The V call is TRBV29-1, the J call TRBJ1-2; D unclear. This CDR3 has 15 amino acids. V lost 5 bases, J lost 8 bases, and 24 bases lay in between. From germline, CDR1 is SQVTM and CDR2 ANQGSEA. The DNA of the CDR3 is TGCAGCGTTCGTCCCGGGGTCTCGGGAATATCGGGCTACACCTTC. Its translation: CSVRPGVSGISGYTF.